This T cell receptor (beta chain) comes out of a study of chemoradiotherapy in HPV16-positive cancers. Study results and caveats: In HPV16-positive patients, HPV-responsive T-cell expansion tracked better recurrence-free survival. During treatment, candidate HPV-specific clones and E7-related motifs expanded in tumor.

Libraries were prepared by immunoSEQ multiplex PCR; TCRdb keeps only in-frame clonotypes and omits some of them. The repertoire has about 30,000 clones, about 90% of them found once; the top ten carry less than 25%. To note about this clone: The antigen remains unidentified.

The CDR3 extends over 13 amino acids. V gave up 8 bases and J gave up 6 bases, with 14 bases separating them. CDR1 is SGHDT and CDR2 is YYEEEE in the germline V gene. The J gene is TRBJ2-2, the V gene TRBV5-6; D is unresolved. This receptor was taken from a human donor with HPV-associated anogenital cancer. The sample consisted of blood, taken from a patient who underwent chemoradiotherapy. CDR3: CASALPMAGELFF. DNA for the CDR3: TGTGCCAGTGCCCTTCCCATGGCCGGGGAGCTGTTTTTT.